The rows below give T cell receptor beta chains drawn from one sample of a study of blood T cell repertoires in COVID-19. Clones were read by immunoSEQ multiplex PCR, and TCRdb kept only the in-frame ones, dropping some. The table includes around 43,000 clones, 70% to 80% detected once. Material: peripheral blood. Receptor source: a man in his 70s with acute or convalescent COVID-19. The conserved cysteine and the conserved F or W are not part of the CDR3 here. D genes are given only for firm matches.

D: .
J: TRBJ2-1
V: TRBV7-9
CDR3: ASSAEDGGYYNEQF

D: .
J: TRBJ1-2
V: TRBV11-2
CDR3: ASSSPREFNYGYT

D: .
J: TRBJ1-1
V: TRBV5-6
CDR3: ASSLVQANTEAF

D: TRBD1
J: TRBJ2-7
V: TRBV28
CDR3: ASKIPGQGVYEQY

D: TRBD2
J: TRBJ2-3
V: TRBV5-3
CDR3: ARSTLAGTSTDTQY

D: .
J: TRBJ1-3
V: TRBV7-2
CDR3: ASSLDGRISGNTIY

D: TRBD1
J: TRBJ1-6
V: TRBV18
CDR3: ASAKDRGTSPLH

D: .
J: TRBJ2-3
V: TRBV19
CDR3: ASRDSRDTQY

D: TRBD2
J: TRBJ2-3
V: TRBV6-5
CDR3: ASKAGRNTDTQY

D: .
J: TRBJ1-5
V: TRBV30
CDR3: AWSWGDNQPQH

D: TRBD1
J: TRBJ1-2
V: TRBV25-1
CDR3: ASRRGQGISGYT

D: .
J: TRBJ1-2
V: TRBV5-6
CDR3: ASSLVGAQSNYGYT

D: .
J: TRBJ1-6
V: TRBV11-2
CDR3: ASSARISYNSPLH

D: TRBD1
J: TRBJ1-2
V: TRBV5-4
CDR3: ASSSGTGMNVYT

D: TRBD1
J: TRBJ2-7
V: TRBV4-1
CDR3: ASSQDEGQGISEQY

D: TRBD2
J: TRBJ2-1
V: TRBV6-2/TRBV6-3
CDR3: ASSDRLAGGYNEQF